Listed here are 14 T cell receptor beta chains from one sample, sequenced in a study of OX40 agonist ivuxolimab in advanced cancers. Some clones are missing from TCRdb's copy, which holds only in-frame ones; the method was immunoSEQ multiplex PCR. Of roughly 32,000 clones in the sample, roughly 76% were seen once. The source material was CD4+ or CD8+ T cells sorted from blood, sampled in a trial of the OX40 agonist ivuxolimab. These receptors were obtained from an adult with an advanced solid tumor such as melanoma, head and neck, liver or kidney cancer.

This clone was counted only a few times. V and J are TRBV5-1 and TRBJ1-1; D not resolved. The germline CDR1 and CDR2 sequences are SGHRS and YFSETQ. The germline V and J ends were trimmed by 2 bases and 1 base, with 12 bases remaining between them. The CDR3 extends over 15 amino acids. The chain's CDR3 is CASSFGVGTNTEAFF. The CDR3 nucleotides read TGCGCCAGCAGCTTTGGTGTGGGAACGAACACTGAAGCTTTCTTT.

This clone occurred a few times. The chain employs TRBV6-9 and TRBJ2-7, with 7 nucleotides matching TRBD2. After removal of 7 bases from V and 2 bases from J, the junction contained 8 bases not matched to a gene. CDR1 MNHGY and CDR2 SVAAGI come from the germline V gene. There are 14 residues in the CDR3. The CDR3 is CASNFARGAYEQYF. CDR3 coding DNA: TGTGCCAGCAACTTCGCCCGGGGGGCCTACGAGCAGTACTTC.

This chain uses TRBV4-3 with TRBJ2-5; possibly TRBD1 for D (6 bases). CDR3 length: 15 residues. Trimming removed 4 bases at V and 4 bases at J, with 16 bases between. Germline values: CDR1 LGHNA, CDR2 YSLEER. Here the CDR3 reads CASSRLQGNGETQYF. The CDR3, as DNA: TGCGCCAGCAGCCGACTTCAGGGGAATGGAGAGACCCAGTACTTC.

Only one count was recorded for this clone. The CDR3 reads CASSQTRGAVGNTIYF. Written as DNA, the CDR3 is TGCGCCAGCAGCCAAACGAGGGGTGCCGTTGGTAACACCATATATTTT. This rearrangement joins TRBV4-1 to TRBJ1-3; perhaps TRBD1 as D (5 bases). The germline gives CDR1 MGHRA, CDR2 YSYEKL. The germline V and J ends were trimmed by 2 bases and 7 bases, with 18 bases remaining between them. The CDR3 is 16 amino acids.

CDR3 DNA: TGTGCCAGCAGCCGGGCTGACGCGGAGCAGTTCTTC. Amino acids: CASSRADAEQFF. The chain combines TRBV7-3 with TRBJ2-1; the D is unclear. Trimming removed 5 bases at V and 10 bases at J, with 12 bases between. The CDR3 has 12 amino acids. Germline V CDR1 and CDR2: SGHTA, FQGTGA.

This chain joins TRBV19 and TRBJ2-1; weak D call: TRBD1 (6 bases). V was pared by 1 base and J by 3 bases, with 10 bases between. Looked up from germline, CDR1 is LNHDA and CDR2 is SQIVND (reference sequence). This CDR3 contains 15 residues. The CDR3 region is CASSIVQGFYNEQFF. CDR3 in DNA: TGTGCCAGTAGTATAGTACAGGGCTTCTACAATGAGCAGTTCTTC.

This chain uses TRBV10-3 with TRBJ1-1; D possibly corresponds to TRBD1 (6 bases). The germline CDR1 and CDR2 sequences are ENHRY and SYGVKD. The CDR3 runs to 14 residues. The V end was cut by 2 bases, the J end by 6 bases, with 13 bases between. Written as DNA, the CDR3 is TGTGCCATCAGTGAGCCCGACAGGTATTCTGAAGCTTTCTTT. This encodes CAISEPDRYSEAFF.

The chain employs TRBV28 and TRBJ2-7; D not resolved. Trimming pared 5 bases from V and 3 bases from J, leaving 8 bases between. This CDR3 region has 12 residues. Looked up from germline, CDR1 is MDHEN and CDR2 is SYDVKM. The CDR3 reads CASSEAFYEQYF. Written as DNA, the CDR3 is TGTGCCAGCAGTGAAGCGTTCTACGAGCAGTACTTC.

This clone was observed a single time. The V call is TRBV25-1, the J call TRBJ2-1; TRBD2 agrees at 7 bases. Germline CDR1 and CDR2: MGHDK and SYGVNS. Trimming at V came to 2 bases and at J to 7 bases, leaving 2 bases not matched to a gene. CDR3 length: 13 residues. In DNA, the CDR3 is TGTGCCAGCAGTGAAGTGGGAGGGAATGAGCAGTTCTTC. It translates to CASSEVGGNEQFF. The complete variable domain, with remaining parts taken from reference TRBV25-1 and TRBJ2-1, reads EADIYQTPRYLVIGTGKKITLECSQTMGHDKMYWYQQDPGMELHLIHYSYGVNSTEKGDLSSESTVSRIRTEHFPLTLESARPSHTSQYLCASSEVGGNEQFFGPGTRLTVL.

There are a few counts of this clone. The J gene is TRBJ1-5, the V gene TRBV6-5; perhaps TRBD1 as D (6 bases). CDR1 is MNHEY and CDR2 is SVGAGI in the germline V gene. Trimming took off 8 bases at V and 7 bases at J, with 15 bases between the two ends. This CDR3 is built from 13 residues. DNA for the CDR3: TGTGCCAGCTCCCCGTCGGGGGCCCAGCCCCAGCATTTT. Its translation: CASSPSGAQPQHF.

The V and J genes are TRBV7-9 and TRBJ1-2; unclear D gene. The germline V gene has CDR1 SEHNR and CDR2 FQNEAQ (reference sequence). The CDR3 is 11 amino acids. Trimming cost V 6 bases and J 1 base, with 3 bases left between them. The CDR3 DNA is TGTGCCAGCAGTCTTAACTATGGCTACACCTTC. It specifies CASSLNYGYTF.

This clone was found a few times. The chain combines TRBV28 with TRBJ1-5; D is unresolved. V gave up 5 bases and J gave up 0 bases, with 17 bases separating them. CDR1 and CDR2 (germline): MDHEN, SYDVKM. The CDR3 contains 17 residues. The CDR3 nucleotides are TGTGCCAGCAGTGGGGATAAAGGCGCTTATAGCAATCAGCCCCAGCATTTT. The encoded protein is CASSGDKGAYSNQPQHF.

The chain joins TRBV5-4 to TRBJ2-3; the D gene is possibly TRBD1 (6 bases). V was cut by 4 bases and J by 3 bases, with 12 bases left in between. This CDR3 is 14 amino acids long. Germline V gives CDR1 SGHNT, CDR2 YYREEE (reference sequence). CDR3: CASSPNTGTDTQYF. As DNA, the CDR3 is TGTGCCAGCAGCCCTAATACAGGGACAGATACGCAGTATTTT.

This chain joins TRBV7-2 and TRBJ1-4; 8 bases map to TRBD1. CDR1 and CDR2 (germline): SGHTA, FQGNSA. Trimming cost V 3 bases and J 5 bases; bases outside gene matches: 11. This CDR3 spans 17 amino acids. Here the CDR3 DNA reads TGTGCCAGCAGCTTCGAGATTAAGTGGACAGGGAATGAAAAACTGTTTTTT. This codes for CASSFEIKWTGNEKLFF.